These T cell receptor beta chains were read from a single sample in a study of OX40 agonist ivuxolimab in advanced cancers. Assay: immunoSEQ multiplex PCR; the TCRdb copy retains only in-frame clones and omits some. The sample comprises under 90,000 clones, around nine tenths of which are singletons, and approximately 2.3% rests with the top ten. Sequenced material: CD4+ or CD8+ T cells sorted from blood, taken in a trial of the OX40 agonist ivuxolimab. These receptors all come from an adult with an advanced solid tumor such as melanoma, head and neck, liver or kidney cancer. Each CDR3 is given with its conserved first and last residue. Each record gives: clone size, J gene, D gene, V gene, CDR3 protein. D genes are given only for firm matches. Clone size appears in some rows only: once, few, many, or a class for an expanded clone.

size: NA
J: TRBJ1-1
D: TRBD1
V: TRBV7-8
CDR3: CASIQGFATEAFF

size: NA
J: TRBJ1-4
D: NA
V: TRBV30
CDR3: CAWLRLGANEKLFF

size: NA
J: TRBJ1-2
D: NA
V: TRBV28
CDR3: CASSPPLWGGNGYTF

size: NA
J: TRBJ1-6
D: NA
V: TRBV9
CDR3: CASSVAAGNSPLHF

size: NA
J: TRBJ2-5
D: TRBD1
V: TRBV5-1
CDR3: CASSLDRAQETQYF

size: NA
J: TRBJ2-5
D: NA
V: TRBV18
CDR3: CASSPGVGETQYF

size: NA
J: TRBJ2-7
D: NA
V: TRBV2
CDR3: CASSVGRGREQYF

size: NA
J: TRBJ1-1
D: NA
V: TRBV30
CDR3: CAWSAPGKNEAFF

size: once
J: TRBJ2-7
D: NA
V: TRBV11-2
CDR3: CASSLVGLRRGNVEQYF

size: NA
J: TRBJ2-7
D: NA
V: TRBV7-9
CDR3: CASSPPGLRPYEQYF

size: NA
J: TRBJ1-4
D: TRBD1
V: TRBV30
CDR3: CAWSFNRGPNEKLFF

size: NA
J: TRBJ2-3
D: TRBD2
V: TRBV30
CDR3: CAWRPRAGGGDTQYF

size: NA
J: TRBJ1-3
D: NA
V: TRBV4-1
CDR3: CASSQDSPLHSGNTIYF

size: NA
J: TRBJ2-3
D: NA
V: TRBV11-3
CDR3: CASSAGMQGSTDTQYF

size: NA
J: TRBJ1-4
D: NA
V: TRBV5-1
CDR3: CASSLGQNPDEKLFF

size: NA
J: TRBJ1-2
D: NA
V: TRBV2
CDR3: CAGSPGEAYGYTF

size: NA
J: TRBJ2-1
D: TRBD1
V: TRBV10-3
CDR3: CAIRWGTGVFNEQFF

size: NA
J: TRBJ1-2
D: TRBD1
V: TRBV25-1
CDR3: CASSRGRNYGYTF

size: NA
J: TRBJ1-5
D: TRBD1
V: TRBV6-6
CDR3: CASRNRGAGQPQHF

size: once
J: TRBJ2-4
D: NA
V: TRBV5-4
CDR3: CASSLGGAGNIQYF

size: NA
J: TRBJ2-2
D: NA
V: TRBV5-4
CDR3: CASSLGGIDTGELFF

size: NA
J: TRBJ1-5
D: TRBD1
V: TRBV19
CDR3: CASSILDRGSNQPQHF

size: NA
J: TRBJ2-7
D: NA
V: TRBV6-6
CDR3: CASSKQVVYLYEQYF

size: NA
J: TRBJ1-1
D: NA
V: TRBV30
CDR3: CAWSRGLMNTEAFF